These 32 T cell receptor beta chains were sequenced from one sample in a study of blood T cell repertoires in COVID-19. Sequenced by immunoSEQ multiplex PCR; TCRdb stores in-frame clones only, minus some. The sample has about 38,000 clones; around 90% are singletons. The source material was peripheral blood. Receptor source: a man aged 60-69 years with active or convalescent COVID-19.

The chain joins TRBV6-1 to TRBJ2-1; TRBD2 matches at 11 bases. The CDR3 contains 16 residues. With V trimmed by 4 bases and J by 2 bases, 4 bases remained unmatched. Germline V gene sequence: CDR1 MNHNS, CDR2 SASEGT. CDR3 sequence (DNA): TGTGCCAGCAGTGGTAGCGGGAGGGCCGCCTACAATGAGCAGTTCTTC. Translation: CASSGSGRAAYNEQFF.

The rearrangement joins TRBV5-1 to TRBJ1-4, with a tentative D call TRBD1 (5 bases). From germline, CDR1 is SGHRS and CDR2 YFSETQ. This CDR3 spans 14 amino acids. V was trimmed by 2 bases and J by 5 bases, leaving 10 bases between them. The CDR3 DNA is TGCGCCAGCAGCTTAGGCCAGGGAAATGAAAAACTGTTTTTT. Its translation is CASSLGQGNEKLFF.

This clone occurred a few times. The J gene is TRBJ2-2, the V gene TRBV7-9; D unclear. Germline CDR1 reads SEHNR; CDR2 reads FQNEAQ (reference sequence). Trimming took off 1 base at V and 5 bases at J, with 14 bases between the two ends. This CDR3 comprises 16 residues. The chain's CDR3 is CASSLVLSTITGELFF. The CDR3 DNA reads as TGTGCCAGCAGCTTAGTTCTAAGTACGATTACCGGGGAGCTGTTTTTT.

J is TRBJ1-2 and V is TRBV5-4; 11 bases agree with TRBD1. The CDR3 runs to 15 residues. With V trimmed by 4 bases and J by 7 bases, 9 bases remained unmatched. Germline V gene lookup returns CDR1 SGHNT and CDR2 YYREEE (reference sequence). For the CDR3, the DNA is TGTGCCAGCAGCCCGGAGGGGACAGGGGGTTCTGGCTACACCTTC. Protein sequence: CASSPEGTGGSGYTF.

The chain has TRBV12-3 or TRBV12-4 and TRBJ2-7; D is ambiguous. The CDR3 covers 12 residues. The V end lost 3 bases, the J end lost 3 bases, and 6 bases lay between the germline ends. The CDR3 bases are TGTGCCAGCAGTTTGAAGCTCTACGAGCAGTACTTC. Translation: CASSLKLYEQYF.

The CDR3 DNA reads TGCGCCAGCAGCTTGGCAGGGATGTCGATGGCTTTCTTT. This gives the protein CASSLAGMSMAFF. The chain uses TRBV5-1 and TRBJ1-1, with D possibly matching TRBD1 (5 bases). The germline gives CDR1 SGHRS, CDR2 YFSETQ. The CDR3 extends over 13 amino acids. The V gene lost 0 bases and the J gene lost 11 bases, with 14 bases spanning the gap.

This clone was detected only once. The chain has TRBV30 and TRBJ1-1; D might be TRBD1 (6 bases). From germline, CDR1 is GTSNPN and CDR2 SVGIG (reference sequence). V was cut by 7 bases and J by 4 bases, with 13 bases left in between. CDR3 length: 12 residues. The CDR3 nucleotides are TGTGCCTCACAGGGAGGGCTCACTGAAGCTTTCTTT. Its protein product is CASQGGLTEAFF.

V usage is TRBV7-8 and J usage is TRBJ2-1; a weak D match, TRBD1 (5 bases). With 5 bases removed from V and 4 bases from J, the gap between germline ends came to 18 bases. Per germline, CDR1 SGHVS and CDR2 FQNEAQ. The CDR3 totals 16 residues. CDR3 region: CASSPRARTIYNEQFF. CDR3 in DNA: TGTGCCAGCAGCCCCAGGGCCAGGACCATATACAATGAGCAGTTCTTC.

The chain carries TRBV5-1 and TRBJ2-1; D is uncertain. The CDR3 length is 14 residues. The V and J ends lost 1 base and 8 bases respectively, with 13 bases between them. CDR1 and CDR2 (germline): SGHRS, YFSETQ. Here the CDR3 DNA reads TGCGCCAGCAGCTTGCGTTCGGGTTCCCATGAGCAGTTCTTC. This encodes CASSLRSGSHEQFF.

Worth noting for this clone: Other nucleotide sequences in the sample specify the same CDR3. J is TRBJ2-3 and V is TRBV18; D is uncertain. The length of the CDR3 is 13 residues. V was clipped by 1 base and J by 2 bases, with 4 bases between them. CDR1 KGHSH and CDR2 LQKENI come from the germline V gene. The CDR3 DNA follows: TGTGCCAGCTCACCACTAGACACAGATACGCAGTATTTT. Its translation is CASSPLDTDTQYF.

This chain uses TRBV5-4 with TRBJ2-5; TRBD2 aligns across 10 bases. The CDR3 is 15 residues long. V shed 4 bases, J shed 2 bases, and the junction held 5 bases outside the gene matches. Per germline, CDR1 SGHNT and CDR2 YYREEE (reference sequence). The CDR3 protein is CASSGRTSGQETQYF. In DNA, the CDR3 is TGTGCCAGCAGCGGACGGACTAGCGGTCAAGAGACCCAGTACTTC.

The chain carries TRBV9 and TRBJ2-7, with D tentatively TRBD1 (6 bases). CDR3 size: 15 residues. In germline, CDR1 is SGDLS, CDR2 YYNGEE. The V gene lost 0 bases and the J gene lost 1 base, with 11 bases spanning the gap. In nucleotides, the CDR3 is TGTGCCAGCAGCGTAGAACCTGGGACATCCTACGAGCAGTACTTC. It specifies CASSVEPGTSYEQYF.

The chain is built from TRBV28 and TRBJ1-2, with D uncertain. V was pared by 5 bases and J by 8 bases, with 18 bases between. Germline V gives CDR1 MDHEN, CDR2 SYDVKM. The CDR3 runs 14 residues. Written as DNA, the CDR3 is TGTGCCAGCAGTAGCGTTTTGGTGTTTGAGGGCTACACCTTC. Protein product: CASSSVLVFEGYTF.

This chain connects TRBV5-5 to TRBJ2-3; TRBD2 might be the D (6 bases). The V end was cut by 7 bases, the J end by 4 bases, with 19 bases between. Germline assignment: CDR1 SGHKS and CDR2 YYEKEE (reference sequence). The CDR3 totals 15 residues. The CDR3 DNA reads as TGTGCCAGCTTATTCCGTGGGGGGAGTCCAGATACGCAGTATTTT. Its protein product is CASLFRGGSPDTQYF.

The chain combines TRBV7-9 with TRBJ2-1; 10 bases are a match to TRBD1. Germline CDR1 is SEHNR and CDR2 is FQNEAQ (reference sequence). CDR3 length: 16 residues. V shed 5 bases, J shed 3 bases, and the junction held 7 bases outside the gene matches. The CDR3 spells CASSQSGTGVYNEQFF. For the CDR3, the DNA is TGTGCCAGCAGCCAATCCGGGACAGGGGTCTACAATGAGCAGTTCTTC.

The chain links TRBV21-1 to TRBJ2-1; the table assigns TRBD1, which was not confirmed against the DNA. TRBV21-1 has pseudogene status. The CDR3 sequence is 17 residues long. The CDR3, as DNA: TGTGCCAGCAGCACGTCAACCGGGACAGGGGGTTACAATGAGCAGTTCTTC. This codes for CASSTSTGTGGYNEQFF.

The CDR3 here is CASSEYSNYGYTF. As DNA, the CDR3 is TGCGCCAGCAGTGAGTACAGTAACTATGGCTACACCTTC. The chain uses TRBV10-1 and TRBJ1-2; D unclear. V was shortened by 1 base and J by 1 base, with 4 bases between the two germline ends. This CDR3 has 13 residues. Germline CDR1 WNHNN, CDR2 SYGVQD (reference sequence).

The chain couples TRBV5-1 to TRBJ2-1; D unclear. Trimming removed 4 bases at V and 4 bases at J, with 6 bases between. This CDR3 contains 12 residues. Germline-derived CDR1 and CDR2 are SGHRS and YFSETQ. For the CDR3, the DNA is TGCGCCAGCAGCGTACAATACAATGAGCAGTTCTTC. This encodes CASSVQYNEQFF.

The sample holds one count of this clone. This chain connects TRBV6-5 to TRBJ2-7; TRBD2 matches at 7 bases. The trim removed 10 bases at V and 2 bases at J, leaving 11 bases unmatched. The germline V gene encodes CDR1 MNHEY and CDR2 SVGAGI. CDR3 size: 14 residues. CDR3 residues: CATHWEGRPYEQYF. In DNA form, the CDR3 reads TGTGCCACCCATTGGGAGGGGCGACCCTACGAGCAGTACTTC.

The rearrangement uses TRBV2 and TRBJ2-7; tentatively, D is TRBD2 (6 bases). CDR1 is SNHLY and CDR2 is FYNNEI in the germline V gene. The CDR3 is 15 residues long. Deletions cut 9 bases from V and 4 bases from J, with 22 bases between. DNA of the CDR3: TGTGCCAGTAAAATCGGGGCTAACGGGGGTTACGAGCAGTACTTC. This gives the protein CASKIGANGGYEQYF.

This sequence joins TRBV10-1 and TRBJ2-3, with 8 bases aligning to TRBD2. The CDR3 loop spans 13 amino acids. The J segment lost 4 bases and the V segment lost 8 bases, leaving 5 bases of the junction unmatched. Germline CDR1 WNHNN, CDR2 SYGVQD (reference sequence). The CDR3 region has the DNA TGCGCCAGCGGGTCGGGAGGGTCAGATACGCAGTATTTT. This translates into CASGSGGSDTQYF.

The J gene is TRBJ1-2, the V gene TRBV9; 7 bases are a match to TRBD1. Germline assignment: CDR1 SGDLS and CDR2 YYNGEE. The J segment lost 3 bases and the V segment lost 3 bases, leaving 8 bases of the junction unmatched. The CDR3 loop spans 15 amino acids. This CDR3 reads CASSGGQHYYYGYTF. CDR3 nucleotides: TGTGCCAGCAGCGGGGGACAGCATTATTACTATGGCTACACCTTC.

This clone was seen just once. The chain is built from TRBV10-2 and TRBJ2-1; 9 bases fit TRBD2. CDR3 length: 16 residues. Germline-derived CDR1 and CDR2 are WSHSY and SAAADI. The ends lost 3 bases at V and 2 bases at J; junction bases unmatched: 5. CDR3 nucleotide sequence: TGCGCCAGCAGTGATCATAGGACTAGCGCCTACAATGAGCAGTTCTTC. This gives the protein CASSDHRTSAYNEQFF.

The gene calls are TRBV12-3 or TRBV12-4 and TRBJ2-1; no clear D gene. This CDR3 spans 13 amino acids. The V and J ends lost 1 base and 7 bases respectively, with 8 bases between them. The CDR3 DNA reads TGTGCCAGCAGTTTAGGGGCCGTTAATGAGCAGTTCTTC. Its protein is CASSLGAVNEQFF.

V and J are TRBV6-5 and TRBJ2-7; 9 bases map to TRBD2. V was clipped by 7 bases and J by 3 bases; unmatched bases: 7. Looked up from germline, CDR1 is MNHEY and CDR2 is SVGAGI. The CDR3 is made up of 14 amino acids. The CDR3 DNA reads as TGTGCCAGCATCCAAGCGGGAGGAAGCTACGAGCAGTACTTC. Translating it yields CASIQAGGSYEQYF.

The rearrangement links TRBV10-2 to TRBJ1-3, with D possibly TRBD1 on 5 matching bases. Germline-derived CDR1 and CDR2 are WSHSY and SAAADI. This CDR3 region has 16 residues. Trimming left V 8 bases short and J 1 base short, with 18 bases between. The CDR3 protein is CASGTVGQASGNTIYF. The CDR3 nucleotides are TGCGCCAGCGGAACTGTGGGGCAGGCTTCTGGAAACACCATATATTTT.

This clone was found once. The CDR3 DNA reads as TGTGCCAGCAGCCACTTGAGGGAGAAGGGCAATGAGCAGTTCTTC. This codes for CASSHLREKGNEQFF. The rearrangement links TRBV11-1 to TRBJ2-1, with D possibly being TRBD2 (5 bases). Germline V CDR1 and CDR2: SGHAT, FQDESV (reference sequence). CDR3 length: 15 residues. Trimming left V 5 bases short and J 6 bases short, with 17 bases between.

The chain combines TRBV5-1 with TRBJ2-1; D is possibly TRBD1 (5 bases). There are 14 residues in the CDR3. V lost 5 bases and J 0 bases, leaving 9 bases between the germline ends. Per germline, CDR1 SGHRS and CDR2 YFSETQ. The CDR3 spells CASSTGTSYNEQFF. The CDR3 coding sequence is TGCGCCAGCAGTACAGGAACCTCCTACAATGAGCAGTTCTTC.

CDR3 region: CASSEMGVGGYEQFF. As DNA, the CDR3 is TGTGCCAGCAGTGAAATGGGGGTAGGGGGCTATGAGCAGTTCTTC. This sequence joins TRBV2 and TRBJ2-1; 7 nucleotides agree with TRBD1. Per germline, CDR1 SNHLY and CDR2 FYNNEI. V shed 2 bases, J shed 8 bases, and the junction held 9 bases outside the gene matches. This CDR3 spans 15 amino acids.

The chain carries TRBV28 and TRBJ2-5, with 10 bases identical to TRBD1. V trimming: 3 bases; J trimming: 5 bases; junction bases outside the gene matches: 6. Germline CDR1 and CDR2: MDHEN and SYDVKM. The CDR3 extends over 15 amino acids. In DNA form, the CDR3 reads TGTGCCAGCAGTTTCCGACAGGGGGCTCGGGAGACCCAGTACTTC. This translates into CASSFRQGARETQYF. The full variable domain, completed using reference TRBV28 and TRBJ2-5, is DVKVTQSSRYLVKRTGEKVFLECVQDMDHENMFWYRQDPGLGLRLIYFSYDVKMKEKGDIPEGYSVSREKKERFSLILESASTNQTSMYLCASSFRQGARETQYFGPGTRLLVL.

The chain uses TRBV7-9 and TRBJ1-2; D is possibly TRBD1 (6 bases). The CDR3 contains 14 residues. V gave up 4 bases and J gave up 3 bases, with 12 bases separating them. The V gene's germline CDR1 is SEHNR and CDR2 FQNEAQ (reference sequence). Here the CDR3 DNA reads TGTGCCAGCAGCTCAGAAACAGGGTACTATGGCTACACCTTC. Amino acids: CASSSETGYYGYTF.

This rearrangement joins TRBV2 to TRBJ1-3, with 7 bases fitting TRBD1. Germline V gene data show CDR1 as SNHLY and CDR2 as FYNNEI. V lost 6 bases, J lost 0 bases, and 5 bases stayed unmatched. The CDR3 runs to 15 residues. The CDR3 reads CASRGQLRSGNTIYF. DNA for the CDR3: TGTGCCAGCAGGGGACAGTTGCGCTCTGGAAACACCATATATTTT.